A single sample is the source of the 11 T cell receptor beta chains below, sequenced in a study of shared clonotypes between healthy human individuals (dated by TCRdb to about 2020). To prepare the library, the immunoSEQ multiplex PCR assay was applied. TCRdb limited this immuneACCESS table to in-frame rearrangements with V and J called. A share of clones is missing; checked studies link under half to unresolved V genes, and the rest is unexplained. Within this sample are about 2.1 million clones, with around 95% of them counted one time only. The ten largest account for approximately 1.7% of the sample. For the CD8 naive samples, CD45RO-negative cells were positively selected for CCR7, yielding a CD45RA+CCR7+ population from which TemRA cells were excluded. Sequencing input: naive CD8+ T cells from PBMCs. The intended sense of this specimen's cell subset or site label: CD45RA+CCR7+. All receptors derive from a man between 18 and 35 years old in good health. Some clones in this sample may be carry-over from other donors' samples.

The chain employs TRBV25-1 and TRBJ1-2; the match to TRBD1 covers 7 bases. Looked up from germline, CDR1 is MGHDK and CDR2 is SYGVNS. The CDR3 spans 15 residues. V lost 6 bases, J lost 5 bases, and 12 bases stayed unmatched. The CDR3, as DNA: TGTGCCAGCAGGGGAGATCTGGGACAGAAATATGGCTACACCTTC. Translation: CASRGDLGQKYGYTF.

CDR3 in DNA: TGTGCCAGCAGCTTAGATTTTAGCGGGAGGGTAGGCGGCGAGCAGTACTTC. It is translated as CASSLDFSGRVGGEQYF. V gene TRBV11-2 combines with J gene TRBJ2-7, with 11 bases identical to TRBD2. The CDR3 is made up of 17 amino acids. V dropped 0 bases and J dropped 6; count of bases not matched to a gene: 10. The germline V gene has CDR1 SGHAT and CDR2 FQNNGV.

Notes on this clone: The junction and the germline gene differ at one end; a read error may be behind it. This rearrangement joins TRBV25-1 to TRBJ1-4, with D possibly TRBD1 on 5 matching bases. The length of the CDR3 is 9 residues. CDR1 is MGHDK, CDR2 SYGVNS, per germline. CDR3 region: CASRTGGKF. Written as DNA, the CDR3 is TGTGCCAGCAGGACGGGGGGGAAATTT.

This sequence joins TRBV7-9 and TRBJ1-2; TRBD1 aligns across 7 bases. Germline values: CDR1 SEHNR, CDR2 FQNEAQ (reference sequence). J was trimmed by 5 bases and V by 3 bases; bases with no gene match: 12. The CDR3 contains 16 residues. The CDR3 reads CASSLGRDSKGYGYTF. The DNA of the CDR3 is TGTGCCAGCAGCTTGGGCCGGGACAGTAAGGGATATGGCTACACCTTC.

V gene TRBV7-8 combines with J gene TRBJ2-1, with 9 bases aligning to TRBD2. The CDR3 is 15 residues long. Germline V gene lookup returns CDR1 SGHVS and CDR2 FQNEAQ. V trimming: 4 bases; J trimming: 8 bases; junction bases outside the gene matches: 9. As DNA, the CDR3 is TGTGCCAGCAGCTCTTGGCGGGAGGGCCCGGATGAGCAGTTCTTC. Translation: CASSSWREGPDEQFF.

The rearrangement links TRBV4-1 to TRBJ2-7, with D tentatively TRBD1 or TRBD2 (5 bases each). The germline V and J ends were trimmed by 3 bases and 2 bases, with 17 bases remaining between them. CDR1 and CDR2 from the germline V gene are MGHRA and YSYEKL. CDR3 length: 16 residues. CDR3 residues: CASSHPQGPVTYEQYF. The DNA for the CDR3 is TGCGCCAGCAGCCATCCCCAGGGACCCGTTACCTACGAGCAGTACTTC.

This chain joins TRBV29-1 and TRBJ2-1; tentative D call: TRBD1 (6 bases). This CDR3 comprises 15 residues. Germline V gene sequence: CDR1 SQVTM, CDR2 ANQGSEA. Trimming pared 2 bases from V and 2 bases from J, leaving 13 bases between. DNA of the CDR3: TGCAGCGTTGAAAAGGGGGAATCCCCCTACAATGAGCAGTTCTTC. It yields the protein CSVEKGESPYNEQFF.

Turning to this clone: Other DNA sequences of this sample code for an identical CDR3. V and J are TRBV10-3 and TRBJ1-1; unclear D gene. The germline gives CDR1 ENHRY, CDR2 SYGVKD. The CDR3 runs 11 residues. Trimming took off 8 bases at V and 5 bases at J, with 9 bases between the two ends. The CDR3 DNA reads as TGTGCCATCTCGGTGGGGACTGAAGCTTTCTTT. This encodes CAISVGTEAFF.

The chain employs TRBV15 and TRBJ2-7; 13 nucleotides match TRBD2. This CDR3 contains 16 residues. After removal of 5 bases from V and 3 bases from J, the junction contained 7 bases not matched to a gene. Germline CDR1 reads LNHNV; CDR2 reads YYDKDF (reference sequence). The DNA for the CDR3 is TGTGCCACCAGCGGAACTAGCGGGAGGGCCTACTACGAGCAGTACTTC. As protein: CATSGTSGRAYYEQYF.

This clone was observed once. The V gene is TRBV5-8, the J gene TRBJ2-7; the match to TRBD1 covers 8 bases. V was pared by 7 bases and J by 6 bases, with 12 bases of the junction left unmatched. The germline CDR1 and CDR2 sequences are SGHTS and YDEGEE. The CDR3 is made up of 14 amino acids. The CDR3 is CASVLRGRTGEQYF. DNA for the CDR3: TGTGCCAGCGTACTCAGGGGGCGGACGGGCGAGCAGTACTTC.

The genes are TRBV6-5 and TRBJ2-5; 7 bases fit TRBD1. The end of the DNA is better explained by TRBJ2-7, so the J call may be wrong. The CDR3 loop spans 14 amino acids. The V gene's germline CDR1 is MNHEY and CDR2 SVGAGI. The CDR3 DNA sequence: TGTGCCAGCAGTCACAGGGGTTTCTCCTACGAGCAGTACTTC. Its translation is CASSHRGFSYEQYF.